This T cell receptor (beta chain) is drawn from a study of blood T cell repertoires in COVID-19. The overall study: The United States, Italy and Spain provided the acute and convalescent COVID-19 samples. Nucleic acid was either cDNA or gDNA, and it came from T cells, B-cell-depleted T cells, or PBMCs.

V was clipped by 5 bases and J by 4 bases; unmatched bases: 11. The length of the CDR3 is 15 residues. Germline lookup yields CDR1 SGHAT and CDR2 FQNNGV. Per the original data handling: It was from reference gene primer amplification that nucleated cell counts were estimated. Method: immunoSEQ multiplex PCR; TCRdb's copy keeps in-frame clones and lacks some. V and J calls plus clone size are reproduced from that table; the DNA served to infer D and trimming. The top ten clones hold around 6.1% of a sample with tens of thousands of clones, over 75% of them seen once. The genes are TRBV11-2 and TRBJ2-7, with 7 bases that match TRBD2. The sample comprised peripheral blood. The clonotype comes from a man aged 50-60 years with active COVID-19. CDR3 DNA sequence: TGTGCCAGCAGCCCAGGACCTGGCGGGGGTTACGAGCAGTACTTC. Translated: CASSPGPGGGYEQYF.